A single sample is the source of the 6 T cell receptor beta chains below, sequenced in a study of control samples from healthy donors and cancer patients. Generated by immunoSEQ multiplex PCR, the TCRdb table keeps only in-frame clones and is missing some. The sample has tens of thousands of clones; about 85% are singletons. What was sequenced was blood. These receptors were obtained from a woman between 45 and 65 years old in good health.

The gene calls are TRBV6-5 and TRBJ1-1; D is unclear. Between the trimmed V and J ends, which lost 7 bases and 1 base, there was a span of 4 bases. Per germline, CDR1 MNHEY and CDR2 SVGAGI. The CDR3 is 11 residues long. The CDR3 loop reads CASTSNTEAFF. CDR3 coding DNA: TGTGCCAGCACCTCGAACACTGAAGCTTTCTTT.

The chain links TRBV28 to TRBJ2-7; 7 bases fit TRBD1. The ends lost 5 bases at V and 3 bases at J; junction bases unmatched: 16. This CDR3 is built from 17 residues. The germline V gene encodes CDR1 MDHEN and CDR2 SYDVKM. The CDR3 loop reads CASSLRATGQFLYEQYF. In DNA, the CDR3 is TGTGCCAGCAGTCTCCGCGCCACGGGACAGTTCCTCTACGAGCAGTACTTC.

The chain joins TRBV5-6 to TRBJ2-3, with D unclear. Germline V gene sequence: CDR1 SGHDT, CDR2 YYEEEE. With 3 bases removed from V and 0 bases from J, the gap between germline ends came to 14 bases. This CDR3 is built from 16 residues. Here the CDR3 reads CASSSQASTSTDTQYF. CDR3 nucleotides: TGTGCCAGCAGCTCCCAAGCCTCCACTAGCACAGATACGCAGTATTTT.

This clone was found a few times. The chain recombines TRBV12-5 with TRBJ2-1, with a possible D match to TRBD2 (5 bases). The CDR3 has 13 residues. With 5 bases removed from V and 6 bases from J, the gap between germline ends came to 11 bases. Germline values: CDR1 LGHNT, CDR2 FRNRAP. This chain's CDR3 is CASGRERVNEQFF. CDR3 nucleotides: TGTGCTAGTGGTCGTGAGAGGGTCAATGAGCAGTTCTTC. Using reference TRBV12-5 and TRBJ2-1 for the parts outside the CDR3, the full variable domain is DARVTQTPRHKVTEMGQEVTMRCQPILGHNTVFWYRQTMMQGLELLAYFRNRAPLDDSGMPKDRFSAEMPDATLATLKIQPSEPRDSAVYFCASGRERVNEQFFGPGTRLTVL.

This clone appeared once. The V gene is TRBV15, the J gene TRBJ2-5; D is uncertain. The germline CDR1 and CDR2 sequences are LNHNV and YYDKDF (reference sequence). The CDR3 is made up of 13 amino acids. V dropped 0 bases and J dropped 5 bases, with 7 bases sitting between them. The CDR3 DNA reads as TGTGCCACCAGCAGAGATCCTGTGGAGACCCAGTACTTC. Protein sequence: CATSRDPVETQYF. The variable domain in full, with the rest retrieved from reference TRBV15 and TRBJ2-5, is DAMVIQNPRYQVTQFGKPVTLSCSQTLNHNVMYWYQQKSSQAPKLLFHYYDKDFNNEADTPDNFQSRRPNTSFCFLDIRSPGLGDTAMYLCATSRDPVETQYFGPGTRLLVL.

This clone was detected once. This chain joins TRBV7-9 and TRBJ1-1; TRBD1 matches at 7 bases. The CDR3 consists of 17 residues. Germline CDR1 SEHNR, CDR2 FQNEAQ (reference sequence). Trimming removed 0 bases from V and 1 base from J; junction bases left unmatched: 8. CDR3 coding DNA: TGTGCCAGCAGCTTAGCCTCGCACAGGGGCCAGAACACTGAAGCTTTCTTT. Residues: CASSLASHRGQNTEAFF.